These T cell receptor beta chains were read from a single sample in a study of blood T cell repertoires in COVID-19. Libraries were prepared by immunoSEQ multiplex PCR; TCRdb keeps only in-frame clonotypes and omits some of them. Seen here are about 190,000 clones, 88% observed once, and the top ten hold around 1.2%. What was sequenced was peripheral blood. These TCRs come from a man younger than 45 with acute or convalescent COVID-19. Each CDR3 is given with its conserved first and last residue. A D gene is named only where the DNA matches it firmly. The size of a clone is reported for some rows only, either as once, few or many, or as a class for expanded clones.

cdr3_length	d_call	j_call	clone_size	v_call	cdr3_aa	cdr3_nt
14	-	TRBJ1-1	-	TRBV6-5	CASNILQGGTEAFF	TGTGCCAGCAATATCCTTCAGGGCGGCACTGAAGCTTTCTTT
14	TRBD1	TRBJ2-2	-	TRBV19	CASKGTANTGELFF	TGTGCCAGTAAAGGGACAGCGAACACCGGGGAGCTGTTTTTT
14	TRBD2	TRBJ2-7	-	TRBV5-1	CASVVQPGGDEQYF	TGCGCCAGCGTAGTGCAGCCGGGAGGGGACGAGCAGTACTTC
15	-	TRBJ1-5	-	TRBV2	CASSAVGQNNQPQHF	TGTGCCAGCAGTGCTGTGGGGCAGAACAATCAGCCCCAGCATTTT
14	-	TRBJ2-1	-	TRBV11-3	CASSLGGSSSEQFF	TGTGCCAGCAGCTTGGGGGGTAGCTCGTCTGAGCAGTTCTTC
15	-	TRBJ2-1	-	TRBV4-1	CASSQVSDSHNEQFF	TGCGCCAGCAGCCAAGTTTCCGACAGCCACAATGAGCAGTTCTTC
14	TRBD1	TRBJ1-4	-	TRBV28	CASKGGIQIGKLFF	TGTGCCAGCAAAGGGGGCATACAGATTGGAAAACTGTTTTTT
12	-	TRBJ2-3	-	TRBV5-1	CASRLVKDTQYF	TGCGCCAGTCGACTAGTCAAAGATACGCAGTATTTT
13	-	TRBJ2-4	-	TRBV5-4	CASSPGQINIQYF	TGTGCCAGCAGCCCCGGACAAATAAACATTCAGTACTTC
15	TRBD2	TRBJ2-2	-	TRBV5-5	CASSSASGIGGELFF	TGTGCCAGCAGCTCGGCCAGCGGGATCGGCGGGGAGCTGTTTTTT
15	TRBD2	TRBJ2-3	-	TRBV13	CASSVSGGAIDTQYF	TGTGCCAGCAGCGTTAGCGGGGGGGCCATAGATACGCAGTATTTT
17	TRBD1	TRBJ1-3	-	TRBV2	CASRRDPTGRSGNTIYF	TGTGCCAGCCGAAGGGACCCGACAGGGCGGTCTGGAAACACCATATATTTT
14	TRBD1	TRBJ2-1	-	TRBV27	CASSKGTGANEQFF	TGTGCCAGCAGCAAGGGAACAGGGGCCAATGAGCAGTTCTTC
14	-	TRBJ1-4	-	TRBV28	CASSGGGLGEKLFF	TGTGCCAGCAGTGGGGGGGGGTTAGGCGAAAAACTGTTTTTT
15	TRBD1	TRBJ1-5	-	TRBV19	CASRAGGTGYQPQHF	TGTGCCAGTAGGGCCGGCGGGACAGGGTATCAGCCCCAGCATTTT
15	-	TRBJ1-5	-	TRBV4-2	CASSQTAYSNQPQHF	TGTGCCAGCAGTCAGACAGCGTATAGCAATCAGCCCCAGCATTTT
14	-	TRBJ2-1	once	TRBV9	CASCAGPFYNEQFF	TGTGCCAGCTGTGCAGGCCCTTTTTACAATGAGCAGTTCTTC
14	-	TRBJ2-1	-	TRBV7-3	CASSLDYQNNEQFF	TGTGCCAGCAGCTTAGACTACCAAAACAATGAGCAGTTCTTC